Shown below are 27 T cell receptor beta chains from a single sample sequenced in a study of HIV-infected patients and healthy controls. Reverse transcription used 450 to 550 ng RNA and constant-region primers for alpha and beta. Alpha and beta chain libraries were made separately by chain-specific third strand synthesis with multiplexing indices. TCRdb recomputed calls from the 5' RACE reads with MiXCR, one row per CDR3 protein. The sample includes more than 15,000 distinct CDR3 sequences, 9% to 15% of them seen just once. The repertoire came from unfractionated whole blood and reflected all unsorted peripheral T cells. Sequenced material: blood. These receptors were collected from an adult in good health.

This clonotype was found many times. The chain employs TRBV7-2 and TRBJ2-7, with TRBD2 identical over 8 bases. From germline, CDR1 is SGHTA and CDR2 FQGNSA. V shed 2 bases and J 2 bases; nucleotides not matched to a gene: 5. The CDR3 loop spans 15 amino acids. This CDR3 is CASSLKRGTTYEQYF. The CDR3, as DNA: TGTGCCAGCAGCTTAAAGCGGGGGACCACCTACGAGCAGTACTTC.

This clonotype is judged medium-sized. The chain links TRBV7-2 to TRBJ1-1, with TRBD1 as a possible D gene (6 bases). The V end was cut by 5 bases, the J end by 2 bases, with 15 bases between. The germline CDR1 and CDR2 sequences are SGHTA and FQGNSA. The CDR3 runs to 15 residues. CDR3 sequence reads: CASSPSRTVNTEAFF. CDR3 sequence (DNA): TGTGCCAGCAGCCCCAGCCGGACAGTTAACACTGAAGCTTTCTTT.

This clonotype was counted at least ten times. The CDR3, as DNA: TGTGCCAGTATAGGGGTAGCGGATCGGGAGCTGTTTTTT. It translates to CASIGVADRELFF. The V gene is TRBV19, the J gene TRBJ2-2; perhaps TRBD2 as D (6 bases). The germline V and J ends were trimmed by 7 bases and 9 bases, with 15 bases remaining between them. The V gene's germline CDR1 is LNHDA and CDR2 SQIVND (reference sequence). The CDR3 extends over 13 amino acids.

This clonotype was found a few times. This rearrangement joins TRBV19 to TRBJ1-1; D gene uncertain. Looked up from germline, CDR1 is LNHDA and CDR2 is SQIVND (reference sequence). The CDR3 totals 13 residues. V shed 3 bases and J shed 0 bases, with 5 bases lying between them. CDR3 coding DNA: TGTGCCAGTAGTATCCATTTGAACACTGAAGCTTTCTTT. Residues: CASSIHLNTEAFF.

The chain carries TRBV7-3 and TRBJ1-1; D uncertain. This CDR3 has 13 amino acids. Germline lookup yields CDR1 SGHTA and CDR2 FQGTGA. V lost 4 bases, J lost 1 base, and 7 bases lay in between. The CDR3 region is CASSSAPNTEAFF. The CDR3 nucleotides are TGTGCCAGCAGCTCCGCCCCGAACACTGAAGCTTTCTTT.

This clonotype has at least ten counts. The V and J genes are TRBV6-5 and TRBJ2-2, with TRBD1 as a possible D gene (5 bases). V gave up 9 bases and J gave up 0 bases, with 8 bases separating them. Per germline, CDR1 MNHEY and CDR2 SVGAGI. The CDR3 spans 13 residues. The CDR3 DNA is TGTGCCAGTACGGACACGAACACCGGGGAGCTGTTTTTT. It yields the protein CASTDTNTGELFF.

This clonotype was counted only a few times. The rearrangement uses TRBV6-1 and TRBJ1-1, with D tentatively TRBD1 (5 bases). Germline lookup yields CDR1 MNHNS and CDR2 SASEGT. Deletions cut 1 base from V and 11 bases from J, with 14 bases between. The CDR3 spans 13 residues. The CDR3 DNA reads as TGTGCCAGCAGTGAAGTGGCGGGGGGAGCCGCTTTCTTT. Its translation is CASSEVAGGAAFF.

This chain's CDR3 is CASSTYTKGYTF. The CDR3 coding sequence is TGTGCCAGCAGTACCTACACGAAGGGCTACACCTTC. J is TRBJ1-2 and V is TRBV28; D is ambiguous. In germline, CDR1 is MDHEN, CDR2 SYDVKM. CDR3 length: 12 amino acids. V lost 5 bases to trimming and J lost 8 bases, with 12 bases between them.

This clonotype occurred a few times. The rearrangement joins TRBV5-1 to TRBJ1-4; D not resolved. There are 16 residues in the CDR3. V lost 2 bases to trimming and J lost 7 bases, with 18 bases between them. Per the germline V gene, CDR1 is SGHRS and CDR2 is YFSETQ. In nucleotides, the CDR3 is TGCGCCAGCAGCTTACTACCCGGGCCCGAGGGTGAAAAACTGTTTTTT. Residues: CASSLLPGPEGEKLFF.

This clonotype was recorded many times. This sequence joins TRBV2 and TRBJ2-5; 8 nucleotides line up with TRBD2. V was clipped by 2 bases and J by 5 bases; unmatched bases: 7. This CDR3 contains 15 residues. Germline-derived CDR1 and CDR2 are SNHLY and FYNNEI. CDR3 coding DNA: TGTGCCAGCAGTGAAAGACGGGGGGGCCGCGAGACCCAGTACTTC. Translation gives CASSERRGGRETQYF.

This clonotype ranks as medium-sized. The gene calls are TRBV2 and TRBJ2-1, with 9 bases matching TRBD2. The germline V gene encodes CDR1 SNHLY and CDR2 FYNNEI. V was pared by 2 bases and J by 1 base, with 9 bases of the junction left unmatched. This CDR3 is built from 18 residues. CDR3: CASSERSGLAGSYNEQFF. For the CDR3, the DNA is TGTGCCAGCAGTGAAAGGAGTGGGCTAGCGGGGTCCTACAATGAGCAGTTCTTC.

This clonotype was recorded at least ten times. The V and J genes are TRBV20-1 and TRBJ1-1, with TRBD1 identical over 7 bases. The germline V gene has CDR1 DFQATT and CDR2 SNEGSKA (reference sequence). V lost 5 bases to trimming and J lost 2 bases; unmatched junction nucleotides: 5. The length of the CDR3 is 13 residues. CDR3 loop: CSAPGQPNTEAFF. The CDR3 nucleotides read TGCAGTGCTCCGGGACAGCCCAACACTGAAGCTTTCTTT.

V and J are TRBV5-6 and TRBJ2-2; 9 bases match TRBD1. The CDR3 is 16 residues long. Germline V gene lookup returns CDR1 SGHDT and CDR2 YYEEEE. Trimming cost V 0 bases and J 2 bases; bases outside gene matches: 2. Written as DNA, the CDR3 is TGTGCCAGCAGCTTGGGGACAGGGGTAAACACCGGGGAGCTGTTTTTT. It codes for CASSLGTGVNTGELFF.

This clonotype has a count of ten or more. The rearrangement joins TRBV7-2 to TRBJ2-3; 9 bases agree with TRBD2. The CDR3 spans 17 residues. V dropped 11 bases and J dropped 0; count of bases not matched to a gene: 15. Germline values: CDR1 SGHTA, CDR2 FQGNSA. The CDR3 DNA reads TGTGCCTCCTCGTACCCAGCGGGGGGAGCTAGCACAGATACGCAGTATTTT. The encoded protein is CASSYPAGGASTDTQYF.

The chain couples TRBV29-1 to TRBJ1-3; D unresolved. Per germline, CDR1 SQVTM and CDR2 ANQGSEA. CDR3 length: 12 amino acids. The ends were cut back, 4 bases at V and 4 bases at J, with 8 bases in the middle. The CDR3 DNA sequence: TGCAGCGTTGGTGTCAGCGGAAACACCATATATTTT. This encodes CSVGVSGNTIYF.

This chain links TRBV6-1 with TRBJ2-2; D might be TRBD1 or TRBD2, each matching 6 bases. V dropped 4 bases and J dropped 9 bases, with 15 bases sitting between them. The germline V gene has CDR1 MNHNS and CDR2 SASEGT. This CDR3 spans 14 amino acids. CDR3 DNA: TGTGCCAGCAGTGGCGGTCTCGGGGGCAGGGAGCTGTTTTTT. Translating it yields CASSGGLGGRELFF.

This clonotype was detected many times. This chain connects TRBV7-2 to TRBJ2-3; D not resolved. The CDR3 runs 16 residues. Germline CDR1 is SGHTA and CDR2 is FQGNSA. V was clipped by 4 bases and J by 1 base, with 15 bases between them. This chain's CDR3 is CASSSRNWVGTDTQYF. The CDR3 DNA follows: TGTGCCAGCAGCTCCCGTAACTGGGTGGGCACAGATACGCAGTATTTT.

Sample share makes this clonotype medium-sized (0.01 to 0.1%). The chain joins TRBV12-3 or TRBV12-4 to TRBJ1-5; no firm D call. V was trimmed by 3 bases and J by 6 bases, leaving 9 bases between them. The CDR3 has 13 amino acids. The CDR3 coding sequence is TGTGCCAGCAGTTTGGACCGAGGTCAGCCCCAGCATTTT. Translating gives CASSLDRGQPQHF.

This clonotype is medium-sized in the sample. CDR3 residues: CASSREALNNSPLHF. As DNA, the CDR3 is TGCGCCAGCAGCCGGGAGGCTCTAAATAATTCACCCCTCCACTTT. This chain connects TRBV4-3 to TRBJ1-6; no clear D. Deletions cut 4 bases from V and 5 bases from J, with 12 bases between. Looked up from germline, CDR1 is LGHNA and CDR2 is YSLEER. The CDR3 is 15 amino acids.

This clonotype has ten or more counts. This chain uses TRBV6-5 with TRBJ1-1, with 10 bases matching TRBD1. Looked up from germline, CDR1 is MNHEY and CDR2 is SVGAGI. The CDR3 is 16 amino acids. V lost 6 bases to trimming and J lost 5 bases; unmatched junction nucleotides: 12. CDR3 in DNA: TGTGCCAGCAGCCCAGGGACAGGGGTTCCGTGGACTGAAGCTTTCTTT. Its protein is CASSPGTGVPWTEAFF.

The chain is built from TRBV14 and TRBJ1-2; no reliable D call. This CDR3 spans 13 amino acids. CDR1 and CDR2 (germline): SGHDN, FVKESK. Trimming removed 1 base at V and 7 bases at J, with 10 bases between. CDR3 bases: TGTGCCAGCAGCCAAGGGGAAGGCGTTGGCTACACCTTC. This translates into CASSQGEGVGYTF.

This clonotype was seen ten or more times. The rearrangement uses TRBV5-1 and TRBJ2-3; tentatively, D is TRBD2 (5 bases). Trimming pared 4 bases from V and 1 base from J, leaving 10 bases between. Germline V gene sequence: CDR1 SGHRS, CDR2 YFSETQ. This CDR3 has 14 amino acids. CDR3 nucleotides: TGCGCCAGCAGCGGGGAGTTGGGCACAGATACGCAGTATTTT. It specifies CASSGELGTDTQYF.

With regard to this clonotype: With a much larger clone just one base away, this may be a read error. The chain links TRBV6-4 to TRBJ1-1; TRBD1 is a possible D gene (5 bases). Germline V gives CDR1 MRHNA, CDR2 SNTAGT. There are 14 residues in the CDR3. The germline V and J ends were trimmed by 0 bases and 1 base, with 6 bases remaining between them. CDR3 amino acids: CASSDSTENTEAFF. CDR3 DNA sequence: TGTGCCAGCAGTGACTCGACAGAGAACACTGAAGCTTTCTTT.

The chain employs TRBV3-1 and TRBJ1-2; 8 nucleotides align to TRBD1. V lost 4 bases, J lost 7 bases, and 8 bases stayed unmatched. There are 14 residues in the CDR3. In germline, CDR1 is LGHDT, CDR2 YNNKEL (reference sequence). CDR3 region: CASSPRTGLGGYTF. DNA of the CDR3: TGTGCCAGCAGCCCTCGGACAGGGTTGGGTGGCTACACCTTC.

Sample share makes this clonotype medium-sized. V gene TRBV12-3 or TRBV12-4 combines with J gene TRBJ1-5; TRBD1 matches at 8 bases. The CDR3 has 13 amino acids. V was pared by 6 bases and J by 7 bases, with 5 bases of the junction left unmatched. The CDR3 nucleotides read TGTGCCAGCAGACTTGGACAGGGCCAGCCCCAGCATTTT. It is translated as CASRLGQGQPQHF.

This clonotype was picked up many times. J is TRBJ2-7 and V is TRBV11-2, with D perhaps matching TRBD1 (7 bases). V was shortened by 2 bases and J by 3 bases, with 20 bases between the two germline ends. From germline, CDR1 is SGHAT and CDR2 FQNNGV. The CDR3 covers 17 residues. The CDR3 is CASSLSTGVAENYEQYF. The CDR3 DNA is TGTGCCAGCAGCTTAAGCACAGGGGTAGCGGAGAACTACGAGCAGTACTTC.

This clonotype came up many times. The V and J genes are TRBV6-4 and TRBJ1-2; 9 nucleotides match TRBD1. Per the germline V gene, CDR1 is MRHNA and CDR2 is SNTAGT. J gave up 4 bases and V 2 bases, and 11 bases lay outside the gene matches. The CDR3 has 17 residues. In DNA form, the CDR3 reads TGTGCCAGCAGTGACCCTCCCAGGGACAGGGTTTTCTATGGCTACACCTTC. It specifies CASSDPPRDRVFYGYTF.